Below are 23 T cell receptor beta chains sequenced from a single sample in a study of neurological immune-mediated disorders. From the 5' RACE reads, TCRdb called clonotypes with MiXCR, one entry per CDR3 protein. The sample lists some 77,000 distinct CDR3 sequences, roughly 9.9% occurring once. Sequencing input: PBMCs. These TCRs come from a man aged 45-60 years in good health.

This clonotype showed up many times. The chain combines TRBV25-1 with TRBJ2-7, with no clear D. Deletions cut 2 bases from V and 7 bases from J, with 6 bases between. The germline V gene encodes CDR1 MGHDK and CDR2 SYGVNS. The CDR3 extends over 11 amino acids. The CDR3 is CASSERREQYF. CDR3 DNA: TGTGCCAGCAGTGAACGGCGGGAGCAGTACTTC.

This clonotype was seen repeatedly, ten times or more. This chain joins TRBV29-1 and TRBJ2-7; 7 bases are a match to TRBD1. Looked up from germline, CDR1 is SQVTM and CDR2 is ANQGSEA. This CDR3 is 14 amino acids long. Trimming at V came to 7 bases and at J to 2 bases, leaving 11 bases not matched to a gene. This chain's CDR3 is CSALRQGRPYEQYF. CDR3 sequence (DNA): TGCAGCGCCCTAAGACAGGGACGGCCCTACGAGCAGTACTTC.

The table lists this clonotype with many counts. The CDR3 region is CASSYSDRADTQYF. The CDR3 DNA is TGTGCCAGCAGTTACTCCGACAGGGCAGATACGCAGTATTTT. The gene calls are TRBV6-2 or TRBV6-3 and TRBJ2-3; TRBD1 agrees at 7 bases. V gave up 0 bases and J gave up 4 bases; unmatched junction bases: 1. CDR1 and CDR2 from the germline V gene are MNHEY and SVGEGT. The CDR3 loop spans 14 amino acids.

The CDR3 DNA follows: TGTGCCAGCAGTTGGGGGGAGGAAGGAATAGGCAATCAGCCCCAGCATTTT. Its protein is CASSWGEEGIGNQPQHF. The V call is TRBV6-6, the J call TRBJ1-5; possibly TRBD1 for D (5 bases). The length of the CDR3 is 17 residues. V lost 4 bases to trimming and J lost 2 bases, with 18 bases between them. Germline V gene lookup returns CDR1 MNHNY and CDR2 SVGAGI (reference sequence).

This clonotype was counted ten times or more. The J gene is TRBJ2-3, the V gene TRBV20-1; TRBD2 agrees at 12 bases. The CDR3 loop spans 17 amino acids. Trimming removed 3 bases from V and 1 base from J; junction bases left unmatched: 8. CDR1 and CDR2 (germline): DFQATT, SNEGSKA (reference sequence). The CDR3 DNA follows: TGCAGTGCTAGCCCAAGGGCTAGCGGGAGGGGCACAGATACGCAGTATTTT. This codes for CSASPRASGRGTDTQYF.

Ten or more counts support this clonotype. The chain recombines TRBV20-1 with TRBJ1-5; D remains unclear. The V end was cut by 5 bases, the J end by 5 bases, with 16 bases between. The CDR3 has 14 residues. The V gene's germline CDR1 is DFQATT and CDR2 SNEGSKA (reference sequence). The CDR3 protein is CSAPGEGMDQPQHF. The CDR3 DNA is TGCAGTGCTCCCGGGGAGGGCATGGATCAGCCCCAGCATTTT.

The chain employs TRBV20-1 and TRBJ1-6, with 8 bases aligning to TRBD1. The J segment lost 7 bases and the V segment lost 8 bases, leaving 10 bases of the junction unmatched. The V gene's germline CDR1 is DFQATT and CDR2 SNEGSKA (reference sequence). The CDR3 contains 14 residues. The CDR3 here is CSSCSDRENSPLHF. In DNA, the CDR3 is TGCAGTTCCTGCTCGGACAGGGAAAATTCACCCCTCCACTTT.

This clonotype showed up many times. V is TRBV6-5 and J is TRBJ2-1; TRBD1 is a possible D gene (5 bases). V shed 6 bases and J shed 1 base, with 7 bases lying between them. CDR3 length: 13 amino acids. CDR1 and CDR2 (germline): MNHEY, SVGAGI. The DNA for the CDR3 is TGTGCCAGCAGACAGGAATCCTACAATGAGCAGTTCTTC. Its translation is CASRQESYNEQFF.

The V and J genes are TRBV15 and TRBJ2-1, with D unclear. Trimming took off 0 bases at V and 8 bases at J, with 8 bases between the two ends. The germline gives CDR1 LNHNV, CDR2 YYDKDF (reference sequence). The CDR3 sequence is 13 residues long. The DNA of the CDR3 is TGTGCCACCAGCAGAGATCTTCAGGATGAGCAGTTCTTC. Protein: CATSRDLQDEQFF.

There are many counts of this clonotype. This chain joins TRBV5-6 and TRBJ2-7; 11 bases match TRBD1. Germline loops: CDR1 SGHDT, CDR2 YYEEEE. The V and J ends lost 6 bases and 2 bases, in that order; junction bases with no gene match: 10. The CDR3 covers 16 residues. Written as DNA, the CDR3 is TGTGCCAGCACCTCACACCCGGGACAGGGGGCCTACGAGCAGTACTTC. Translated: CASTSHPGQGAYEQYF.

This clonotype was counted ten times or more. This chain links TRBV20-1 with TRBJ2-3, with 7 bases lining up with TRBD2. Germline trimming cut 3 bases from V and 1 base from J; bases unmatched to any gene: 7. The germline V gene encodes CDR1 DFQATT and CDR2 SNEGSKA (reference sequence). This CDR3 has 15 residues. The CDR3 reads CSARRSSGRTDTQYF. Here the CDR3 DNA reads TGCAGTGCTAGGAGGTCTAGCGGCCGCACAGATACGCAGTATTTT.

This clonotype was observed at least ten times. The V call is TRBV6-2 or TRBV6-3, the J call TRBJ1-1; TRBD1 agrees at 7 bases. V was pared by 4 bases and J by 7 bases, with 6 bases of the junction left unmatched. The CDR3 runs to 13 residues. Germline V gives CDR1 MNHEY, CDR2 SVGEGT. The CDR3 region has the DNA TGTGCCAGCAGTTCAGGGGGTCCCCGTGAAGCTTTCTTT. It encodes CASSSGGPREAFF.

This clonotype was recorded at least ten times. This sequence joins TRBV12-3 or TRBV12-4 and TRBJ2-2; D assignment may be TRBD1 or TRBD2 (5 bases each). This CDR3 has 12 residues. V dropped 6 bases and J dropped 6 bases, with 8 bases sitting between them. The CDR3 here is CASSRDAGELFF. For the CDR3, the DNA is TGTGCCAGCAGCCGGGACGCCGGGGAGCTGTTTTTT.

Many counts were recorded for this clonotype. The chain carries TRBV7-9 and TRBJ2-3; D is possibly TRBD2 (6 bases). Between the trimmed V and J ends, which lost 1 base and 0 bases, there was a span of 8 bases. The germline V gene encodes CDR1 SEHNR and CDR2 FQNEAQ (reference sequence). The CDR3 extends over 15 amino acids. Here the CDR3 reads CASSLVGTSTDTQYF. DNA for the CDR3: TGTGCCAGCAGCTTAGTAGGGACTAGCACAGATACGCAGTATTTT.

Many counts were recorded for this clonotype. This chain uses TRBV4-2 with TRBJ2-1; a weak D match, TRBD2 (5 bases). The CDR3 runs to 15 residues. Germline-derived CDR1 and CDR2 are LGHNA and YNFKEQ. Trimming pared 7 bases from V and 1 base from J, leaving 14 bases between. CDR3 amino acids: CASNTAQRSYNEQFF. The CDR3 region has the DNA TGTGCCAGCAACACGGCCCAGCGGTCCTACAATGAGCAGTTCTTC.

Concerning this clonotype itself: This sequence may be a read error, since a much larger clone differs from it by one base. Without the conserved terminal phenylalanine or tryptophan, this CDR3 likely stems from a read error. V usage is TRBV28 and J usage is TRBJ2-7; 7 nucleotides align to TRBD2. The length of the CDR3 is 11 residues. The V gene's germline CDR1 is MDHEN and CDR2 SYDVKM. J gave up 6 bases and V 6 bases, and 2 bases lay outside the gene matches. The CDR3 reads CASSGRREQYL. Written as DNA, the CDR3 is TGTGCCAGCAGCGGGAGGCGCGAGCAGTACTTA.

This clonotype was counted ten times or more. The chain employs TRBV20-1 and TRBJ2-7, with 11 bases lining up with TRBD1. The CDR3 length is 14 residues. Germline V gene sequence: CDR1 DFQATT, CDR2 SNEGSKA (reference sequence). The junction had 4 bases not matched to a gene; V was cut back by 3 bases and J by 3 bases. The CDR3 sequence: CSASPGTGGYEQYF. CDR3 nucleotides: TGCAGTGCTAGCCCAGGGACAGGGGGCTACGAGCAGTACTTC.

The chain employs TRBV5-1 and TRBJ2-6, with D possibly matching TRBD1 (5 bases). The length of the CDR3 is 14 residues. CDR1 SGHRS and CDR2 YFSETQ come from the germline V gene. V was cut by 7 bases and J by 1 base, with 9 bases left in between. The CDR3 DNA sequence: TGCGCCAGCCAGCAGGGTTCTGGGGCCAACGTCCTGACTTTC. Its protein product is CASQQGSGANVLTF. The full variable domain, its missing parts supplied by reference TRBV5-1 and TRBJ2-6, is KAGVTQTPRYLIKTRGQQVTLSCSPISGHRSVSWYQQTPGQGLQFLFEYFSETQRNKGNFPGRFSGRQFSNSRSEMNVSTLELGDSALYLCASQQGSGANVLTFGAGSRLTVL.

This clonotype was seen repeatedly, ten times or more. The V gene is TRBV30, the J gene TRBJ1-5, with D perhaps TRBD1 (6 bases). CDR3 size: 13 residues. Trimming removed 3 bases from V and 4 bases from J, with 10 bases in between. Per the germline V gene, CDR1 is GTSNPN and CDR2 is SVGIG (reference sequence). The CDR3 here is CAWSEQGNQPQHF. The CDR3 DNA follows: TGTGCCTGGAGCGAACAGGGAAATCAGCCCCAGCATTTT.

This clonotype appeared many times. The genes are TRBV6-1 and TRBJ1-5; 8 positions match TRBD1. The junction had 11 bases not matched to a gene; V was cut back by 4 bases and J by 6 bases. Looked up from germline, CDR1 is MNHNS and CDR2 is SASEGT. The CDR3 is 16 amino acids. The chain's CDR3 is CASSAWTGKEIQPQHF. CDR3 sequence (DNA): TGTGCCAGCAGTGCATGGACAGGGAAGGAAATTCAGCCCCAGCATTTT.

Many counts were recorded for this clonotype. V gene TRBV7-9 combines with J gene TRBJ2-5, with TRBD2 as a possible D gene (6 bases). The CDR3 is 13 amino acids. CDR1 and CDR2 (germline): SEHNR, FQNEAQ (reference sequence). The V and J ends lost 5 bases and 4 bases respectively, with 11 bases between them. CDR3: CASSPEEGETQYF. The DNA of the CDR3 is TGTGCCAGCAGCCCGGAGGAGGGAGAGACCCAGTACTTC.

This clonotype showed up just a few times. The CDR3 here is CASSLRAGWSNEKLFF. CDR3 nucleotides: TGTGCCAGCAGTTTGAGGGCAGGGTGGTCTAATGAAAAACTGTTTTTT. The chain joins TRBV28 to TRBJ1-4; a weak D match, TRBD1 (5 bases). V lost 3 bases, J lost 3 bases, and 14 bases lay in between. The CDR3 has 16 amino acids. CDR1 and CDR2 (germline): MDHEN, SYDVKM.

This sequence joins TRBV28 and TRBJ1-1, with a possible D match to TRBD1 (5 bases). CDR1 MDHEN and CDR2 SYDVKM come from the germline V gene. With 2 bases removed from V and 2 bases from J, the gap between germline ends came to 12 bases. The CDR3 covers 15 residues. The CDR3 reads CASSLGQGSNTEAFF. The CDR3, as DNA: TGTGCCAGCAGTTTAGGGCAGGGATCAAACACTGAAGCTTTCTTT.